The clone carrying this T cell receptor (beta chain) was counted a few times. The antigen remains unidentified. This entry belongs to a study of T-cell memory formation after mild COVID-19. TCRdb reprocessed the 5' RACE reads with MiXCR, giving one entry per CDR3 protein. The sample carries roughly 500,000 distinct CDR3 sequences, 20% recorded once. Findings and limits, study-wide: Clones that got smaller from day 15 to 85 had even CD4/CD8, while clones growing later tipped toward CD4+. Pre-infection memory showed some responding clones, and this suggested that cross-reactive memory joined. Mainly CM and EM harbored the contracting CD4+ clones; mainly EMRA harbored the CD8+ ones. Confirmation was lacking for SARS-CoV-2 specificity of second-wave clones that peaked on day 37.

This CDR3 region has 17 residues. Germline V gives CDR1 SGHVS, CDR2 FNYEAQ. Deletions cut 1 base from V and 2 bases from J, with 17 bases between. Sequenced: PBMCs or a T cell subset sorted from them (not recorded which). This sequence joins TRBV7-6 and TRBJ2-5; tentative D call: TRBD2 (6 bases). The sequence came from an adult woman who had mild COVID-19 (a few samples of this study predate the infection). Cell type and time point are not known. DNA of the CDR3: TGTGCCAGCAGCTTAGGGATCGGTGGGACTCCTCAAGAGACCCAGTACTTC. This codes for CASSLGIGGTPQETQYF.